Below, 9 T cell receptor beta chains from the same sample are listed, as sequenced in a study of T cells in Graves' hyperthyroidism and ophthalmopathy. Regions amplified from RNA transcripts were the TCR beta CDR3 regions. A set of HTBI primers served as the primers for a first-round RT-PCR of the TCR CDR3. Using its own MiXCR run on the multiplex PCR reads, TCRdb lists one record per CDR3 protein. The sample shows about 92,000 distinct CDR3 sequences, roughly 49% of them seen only once. The sequencing input was blood. These receptors all come from a woman in her 40s with Graves' hyperthyroidism.

This clonotype was seen many times. CDR3 sequence: CSVEPPRGYNEQFF. CDR3 sequence (DNA): TGCAGCGTTGAACCTCCGAGGGGGTACAATGAGCAGTTCTTC. This chain uses TRBV29-1 with TRBJ2-1; D is perhaps TRBD1 (6 bases). This CDR3 comprises 14 residues. Germline CDR1 SQVTM, CDR2 ANQGSEA. The V gene lost 2 bases and the J gene lost 4 bases, with 12 bases spanning the gap.

This clonotype was recorded at least ten times. The chain combines TRBV29-1 with TRBJ2-5; D is unclear. V dropped 6 bases and J dropped 0 bases, with 8 bases sitting between them. From germline, CDR1 is SQVTM and CDR2 ANQGSEA. This CDR3 region has 12 residues. In nucleotides, the CDR3 is TGCAGCGTGAGACACAACCAAGAGACCCAGTACTTC. Protein sequence: CSVRHNQETQYF.

CDR3 coding DNA: TGTGCCACCAGCGGCGCTGAGACCCAGTACTTC. Encoded protein: CATSGAETQYF. This chain links TRBV24-1 with TRBJ2-5; D gene unclear. The CDR3 contains 11 residues. Germline V gene lookup returns CDR1 KGHDR and CDR2 SFDVKD. Trimming removed 7 bases at V and 5 bases at J, with 7 bases between.

The chain has TRBV6-2 or TRBV6-3 and TRBJ2-2; TRBD1 is a possible D gene (5 bases). V was cut by 7 bases and J by 7 bases, with 19 bases left in between. In germline, CDR1 is MNHEY, CDR2 SVGEGT. This CDR3 has 15 amino acids. The CDR3 DNA reads TGTGCCAGCATTTCCCGACTGGGGCAGAGCGGGGAGCTGTTTTTT. Translation: CASISRLGQSGELFF.

The chain links TRBV24-1 to TRBJ1-3; 11 nucleotides align to TRBD1. CDR1 and CDR2 (germline): KGHDR, SFDVKD. The CDR3 contains 16 residues. V shed 8 bases and J 6 bases; nucleotides not matched to a gene: 11. CDR3 residues: CATNGQGATGLNTIYF. The CDR3 bases are TGTGCCACCAATGGACAGGGGGCGACTGGCTTAAACACCATATATTTT.

The V and J genes are TRBV29-1 and TRBJ2-7; 9 nucleotides align to TRBD2. Germline trimming cut 5 bases from V and 4 bases from J; bases unmatched to any gene: 6. The CDR3 is 13 amino acids. Germline values: CDR1 SQVTM, CDR2 ANQGSEA. The CDR3 DNA reads as TGCAGCGTTACAGCGGGAGGAACTTACGAGCAGTACTTC. Protein sequence: CSVTAGGTYEQYF.

To note about this clonotype: It may be a read error: a sequence one base away is much more abundant. No conserved phenylalanine or tryptophan ends this CDR3, so it is likely a read error. V is TRBV9 and J is TRBJ2-5, with TRBD2 identical over 12 bases. The germline V gene has CDR1 SGDLS and CDR2 YYNGEE. The CDR3 is 16 amino acids. The trim removed 4 bases at V and 1 base at J, leaving 5 bases unmatched. CDR3: CASSPRTSGTQETQYL. The CDR3 bases are TGTGCCAGCAGCCCTCGGACTAGCGGGACCCAAGAGACCCAGTACCTC.

The rearrangement links TRBV25-1 to TRBJ1-1; TRBD1 agrees at 9 bases. This CDR3 is built from 14 residues. Trimming cost V 8 bases and J 5 bases; bases outside gene matches: 9. The germline gives CDR1 MGHDK, CDR2 SYGVNS. The CDR3 sequence is CASVERDRATEAFF. The CDR3 bases are TGTGCCAGCGTTGAACGGGACAGGGCAACTGAAGCTTTCTTT.

The chain employs TRBV7-2 and TRBJ2-7, with D tentatively TRBD2 (6 bases). The V gene lost 2 bases and the J gene lost 0 bases, with 11 bases spanning the gap. The CDR3 runs 15 residues. Looked up from germline, CDR1 is SGHTA and CDR2 is FQGNSA. The DNA of the CDR3 is TGTGCCAGCAGCTTATTTTACGGGAGCTCCTACGAGCAGTACTTC. Translating gives CASSLFYGSSYEQYF.